One sample yielded the 18 T cell receptor beta chains listed below, sequenced in a study of cytomegalovirus exposure and HLA in healthy donors. Primers included in the PCR were 60 Vbeta and 13 Jbeta primers. Some clones are missing from TCRdb's copy, which holds only in-frame ones; the method was immunoSEQ multiplex PCR. The sample holds 100,000 to 150,000 clones, more than 75% seen once. Input material: PBMCs. The origin of the receptors is a female donor in good health and CMV-seronegative.

This clone was found a few times. The chain combines TRBV4-1 with TRBJ1-5; D is possibly TRBD1 (5 bases). CDR1 and CDR2 from the germline V gene are MGHRA and YSYEKL. This CDR3 contains 15 residues. V lost 0 bases to trimming and J lost 6 bases, with 12 bases between them. The chain's CDR3 is CASSQDGQGGQPQHF. The CDR3 DNA sequence: TGCGCCAGCAGCCAAGATGGCCAGGGAGGTCAGCCCCAGCATTTT.

This clone came up a few times. This sequence joins TRBV7-3 and TRBJ2-1; maybe TRBD2 (6 bases). There are 14 residues in the CDR3. Trimming shortened V by 2 bases and J by 6 bases, and 11 bases separated the two germline ends. Germline CDR1 and CDR2: SGHTA and FQGTGA. CDR3 loop: CASSLYSGVNEQFF. CDR3 nucleotide sequence: TGTGCCAGCAGCTTATATTCGGGAGTCAATGAGCAGTTCTTC.

This clone came up a few times. CDR3 sequence reads: CASSLVLGPQETQYF. CDR3 bases: TGTGCCAGCAGCTTAGTACTAGGGCCACAAGAGACCCAGTACTTC. The rearrangement links TRBV11-2 to TRBJ2-5, with D perhaps matching TRBD2 (5 bases). V was trimmed by 1 base and J by 2 bases, leaving 11 bases between them. The CDR3 covers 15 residues. CDR1 and CDR2 from the germline V gene are SGHAT and FQNNGV.

The chain employs TRBV27 and TRBJ2-5; maybe TRBD1 (5 bases). Germline V gene data show CDR1 as MNHEY and CDR2 as SMNVEV (reference sequence). This CDR3 has 13 amino acids. V shed 9 bases and J shed 1 base, with 12 bases lying between them. The CDR3 loop reads CASRQPSQETQYF. The DNA for the CDR3 is TGTGCCAGTCGACAGCCTTCCCAAGAGACCCAGTACTTC.

The chain employs TRBV4-2 and TRBJ2-2; D not resolved. This CDR3 has 15 amino acids. The V gene's germline CDR1 is LGHNA and CDR2 YNFKEQ. V gave up 4 bases and J gave up 0 bases, with 9 bases separating them. The CDR3 DNA reads as TGTGCCAGCAGCCCAGACTCCGCGAACACCGGGGAGCTGTTTTTT. It codes for CASSPDSANTGELFF.

The J gene is TRBJ1-2, the V gene TRBV28, with a possible D match to TRBD1 (6 bases). CDR3 size: 15 residues. In germline, CDR1 is MDHEN, CDR2 SYDVKM. Trimming took off 4 bases at V and 1 base at J, with 13 bases between the two ends. Here the CDR3 reads CASSSNRAFNYGYTF. The CDR3 coding sequence is TGTGCCAGCAGTTCGAACAGGGCCTTTAACTATGGCTACACCTTC.

In regard to this clone: One junction end disagrees with the germline gene, perhaps due to a read error. The rearrangement uses TRBV5-1 and TRBJ2-6; 8 bases are shared with TRBD1. This CDR3 is built from 17 residues. CDR1 is SGHRS and CDR2 is YFSETQ in the germline V gene. CDR3 DNA: TGCGCCAGCAGCACCGGACAGGGAAACTCTGGGGCCAACGGCCTGACTTTC. Protein sequence: CASSTGQGNSGANGLTF.

The chain employs TRBV4-3 and TRBJ1-5; 8 bases are shared with TRBD1. The CDR3 is 15 amino acids. CDR1 is LGHNA, CDR2 YSLEER, per germline. Trimming took 0 bases from V and 5 from J; bases not matched to a gene: 3. The CDR3 DNA is TGCGCCAGCAGCCAAGAGGACAGGGAGGATCAGCCCCAGCATTTT. Amino acids: CASSQEDREDQPQHF.

This clone was recorded only once. This rearrangement joins TRBV27 to TRBJ2-3, with D possibly matching TRBD1 (6 bases). CDR3 length: 15 residues. Trimming pared 4 bases from V and 2 bases from J, leaving 13 bases between. In germline, CDR1 is MNHEY, CDR2 SMNVEV (reference sequence). Here the CDR3 reads CASSSPGTITDTQYF. The DNA for the CDR3 is TGTGCCAGCAGTTCCCCCGGGACAATCACAGATACGCAGTATTTT.

This clone was seen more than once but under ten times. Sequence at one end of the junction differs from germline and may be a read error. The chain couples TRBV5-6 to TRBJ1-2, with no clear D. From germline, CDR1 is SGHDT and CDR2 YYEEEE. The CDR3 is 9 amino acids. CDR3 nucleotide sequence: TGTGCCAGCAGCTTTAAAAGCACGTTC. As protein: CASSFKSTF. The full variable domain, with the rest looked up from reference TRBV5-6 and TRBJ1-2, is DAGVTQSPTHLIKTRGQQVTLRCSPKSGHDTVSWYQQALGQGPQFIFQYYEEEERQRGNFPDRFSGHQFPNYSSELNVNALLLGDSALYLCASSFKSTFGSGTRLTVV.

The rearrangement links TRBV27 to TRBJ2-7; 7 bases map to TRBD1. The germline V gene encodes CDR1 MNHEY and CDR2 SMNVEV (reference sequence). Trimming cost V 3 bases and J 2 bases; bases outside gene matches: 4. The CDR3 contains 14 residues. The CDR3 DNA follows: TGTGCCAGCAGTTTCGGGACAGCCACCTACGAGCAGTACTTC. Amino acid sequence: CASSFGTATYEQYF.

The chain links TRBV4-1 to TRBJ2-5, with 9 positions matching TRBD2. The DNA end is a closer match to TRBJ2-7, so the J assignment may be wrong. CDR1 is MGHRA, CDR2 YSYEKL, per germline. The CDR3 length is 17 residues. CDR3 in DNA: TGCGCCAGCAGCCAGGAGGTTCTAGCGGGGCGGGCCTACGAGCAGTACTTC. Amino acid sequence: CASSQEVLAGRAYEQYF.

The rearrangement joins TRBV5-6 to TRBJ1-2, with D perhaps matching TRBD1 (5 bases). Trimming took off 2 bases at V and 1 base at J, with 12 bases between the two ends. Germline CDR1 reads SGHDT; CDR2 reads YYEEEE. This CDR3 comprises 15 residues. The CDR3: CASSLRQSFNYGYTF. The CDR3 nucleotides read TGTGCCAGCAGCTTACGACAGAGCTTTAACTATGGCTACACCTTC.

The chain has TRBV10-3 and TRBJ1-1, with D tentatively TRBD1 (5 bases). The CDR3 consists of 13 residues. Germline-derived CDR1 and CDR2 are ENHRY and SYGVKD. V lost 6 bases, J lost 0 bases, and 8 bases lay in between. CDR3 protein: CAIRTEVNTEAFF. The CDR3 coding sequence is TGTGCCATCAGGACAGAGGTGAACACTGAAGCTTTCTTT.

The chain recombines TRBV14 with TRBJ1-1; D is perhaps TRBD1 (5 bases). The germline gives CDR1 SGHDN, CDR2 FVKESK. The CDR3 length is 13 residues. Trimming stripped 0 bases from V and 7 bases from J, with 9 bases between. The CDR3: CASSQDVDSEAFF. CDR3 bases: TGTGCCAGCAGCCAAGATGTAGACAGTGAAGCTTTCTTT.

The chain uses TRBV7-2 and TRBJ2-5; a weak D match, TRBD2 (5 bases). V lost 5 bases to trimming and J lost 2 bases, with 18 bases between them. Germline lookup yields CDR1 SGHTA and CDR2 FQGNSA. There are 16 residues in the CDR3. CDR3 region: CASSLLSGLPQETQYF. CDR3 sequence (DNA): TGTGCCAGCAGCCTGCTTTCAGGACTCCCACAAGAGACCCAGTACTTC.

The rearrangement joins TRBV27 to TRBJ2-7; TRBD1 aligns across 10 bases. CDR1 and CDR2 from the germline V gene are MNHEY and SMNVEV (reference sequence). The CDR3 covers 15 residues. V gave up 5 bases and J gave up 5 bases; unmatched junction bases: 9. For the CDR3, the DNA is TGTGCCAGCAGTCTGCCCGGGACAGGGGTGAACGAGCAGTACTTC. Translated: CASSLPGTGVNEQYF.

This clone was found a few times. For the CDR3, the DNA is TGTGCCAGCAGCAAAGCCCCGAACAGGGAGAGAAACACCATATATTTT. Translated, it gives CASSKAPNRERNTIYF. The chain employs TRBV21-1 and TRBJ1-3; the table's D call, TRBD1, was not checked against the DNA. TRBV21-1 is an annotated pseudogene. The CDR3 has 16 residues.